A selection of T cell receptor beta chains follows, all from one sample in a study of blood T cells in healthy people across ages. TCRdb redid the calling of the 5' RACE reads with MiXCR, one entry per CDR3 protein. This sample has over a million distinct CDR3 sequences, with approximately 63% found just once. The sequencing sample was made of blood. These receptors all come from a man between 18 and 35 years old in good health. CDR3s leave out the opening cysteine and the closing phenylalanine or tryptophan.

>TRBV10-3
AITDAAGGAF
>TRBV2
ASSEVPDTQY
>TRBV5-1
ASSTPRLADNEQF
>TRBV2
ASRVRTGANEQF
>TRBV20-1
SAREWSEQPQH
>TRBV25-1
ASSDWTGAF
>TRBV7-2
ASSLDLFSYEQY
>TRBV20-1
SAPLPGVPPYEQY
>TRBV10-3
AISGLGEDNSPLH
>TRBV7-9
ASSLRDVSSYNEQF
>TRBV27
ASSWGNEQF
>TRBV29-1
SVESGGYYGYT
>TRBV7-9
ASSLFKATSTDTQY
>TRBV20-1
SADDRGVYGYT